This T cell receptor (beta chain) was profiled in a study of T cells in Graves' hyperthyroidism and ophthalmopathy. Study conclusions and caveats: Ophthalmopathy was separated from stable hyperthyroidism by a 13 V-J model. Peripheral blood also featured most of the thyroid clonotypes expanded above 0.001.

Diagnoses used clinical symptoms, serum thyroxine and TRAb, thyroid ultrasound and orbital computed tomography. With regard to this clonotype: Its cognate antigen is unknown. The junction does not match germline at one end; this may be a read error.

Germline CDR1 reads KGHSH; CDR2 reads LQKENI. CDR3 length: 16 residues. Using RNA transcripts as the source, TCR beta CDR3 regions were amplified. First-round RT-PCR targeting the TCR CDR3 was performed with the HTBI primer set. TCRdb passed the multiplex PCR reads through MiXCR, listing each CDR3 protein once. The sample comprises roughly 280,000 distinct CDR3 sequences, about 20% of which are singletons, and about 60% rests with the top ten. This chain connects TRBV18 to TRBJ1-2; 10 bases fit TRBD1. The receptor was isolated from a man between 25 and 39 years old with Graves' ophthalmopathy. The sequencing input was blood. The CDR3 sequence: CASSMTGGRVNDGYTF. CDR3 nucleotide sequence: TGTGCCAGCTCAATGACAGGGGGCAGGGTTAACGATGGCTACACCTTC. The full variable domain, completed using reference TRBV18 and TRBJ1-2, is NAGVMQNPRHLVRRRGQEARLRCSPMKGHSHVYWYRQLPEEGLKFMVYLQKENIIDESGMPKERFSAEFPKEGPSILRIQQVVRGDSAAYFCASSMTGGRVNDGYTFGSGTRLTVV.